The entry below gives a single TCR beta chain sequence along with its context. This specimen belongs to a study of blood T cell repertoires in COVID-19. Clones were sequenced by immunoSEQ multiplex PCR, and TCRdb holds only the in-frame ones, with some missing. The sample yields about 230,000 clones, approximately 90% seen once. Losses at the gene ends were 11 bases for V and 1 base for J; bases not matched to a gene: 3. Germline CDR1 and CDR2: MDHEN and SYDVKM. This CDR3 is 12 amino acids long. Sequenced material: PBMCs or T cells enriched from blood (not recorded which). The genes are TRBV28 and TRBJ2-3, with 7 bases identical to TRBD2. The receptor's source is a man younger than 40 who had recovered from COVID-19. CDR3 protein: CAVAGGTDTQYF. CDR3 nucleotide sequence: TGTGCCGTGGCGGGGGGCACAGATACGCAGTATTTT.